Presented here are 30 T cell receptor beta chains from one specimen sequenced in a study of CXCR3-negative and CXCR3-positive naive CD8 T cells. All TRB cDNA libraries came from 5' RACE performed with UMI labels. From its re-call of the 5' RACE reads, TCRdb lists each CDR3 protein once, without DNA. The sample's table shows 100,000 to 150,000 distinct CDR3 sequences. Sequences were obtained from naive CXCR3- CD8+ T cells from blood. Regarding subset: CD45RO-CCR7+CD27+CD95- naive CD8+ T cells lacking CXCR3 (TNR3-). Every receptor here comes from a human donor in good health. Some clones in this sample may be carry-over from other donors' samples.

V is TRBV20-1 and J is TRBJ2-7. The CDR3 has 12 residues. The germline V gene encodes CDR1 DFQATT and CDR2 SNEGSKA (reference sequence). CDR3: CSAREHPYEQYF.

The chain carries TRBV29-1 and TRBJ2-7; the D gene TCRdb calls, TRBD1, cannot be checked with no DNA. This CDR3 has 16 residues. Germline CDR1 SQVTM, CDR2 ANQGSEA. The CDR3 sequence: CSVVFTQGTELYEQYF.

J is TRBJ2-7 and V is TRBV4-3; TCRdb indicates TRBD1, and absent DNA this call remains unverified. The CDR3 spans 15 residues. Germline V gives CDR1 LGHNA, CDR2 YSLEER. The CDR3 region is CASSLGRTSSYEQYF.

This chain connects TRBV29-1 to TRBJ2-1; TCRdb gives TRBD2 as the D gene, but with no DNA this cannot be confirmed. CDR3 length: 18 residues. CDR1 and CDR2 from the germline V gene are SQVTM and ANQGSEA. This CDR3 reads CSVKLGLAEPSSYNEQFF.

The CDR3 is CASKVEGSFNEQFF. The chain couples TRBV6-4 to TRBJ2-1. This CDR3 has 14 amino acids. The germline V gene has CDR1 MRHNA and CDR2 SNTAGT.

CDR3 amino acids: CASSFGGSSPLHF. V is TRBV5-1 and J is TRBJ1-6; TCRdb's D call, TRBD1, is unchecked because there is no DNA. The CDR3 is made up of 13 amino acids. Germline assignment: CDR1 SGHRS and CDR2 YFSETQ.

The V gene is TRBV29-1, the J gene TRBJ2-1; the D gene TCRdb calls, TRBD2, cannot be checked with no DNA. The CDR3 loop spans 13 amino acids. Germline V gives CDR1 SQVTM, CDR2 ANQGSEA. The CDR3 protein is CSVEGTSGAPRFF.

This rearrangement joins TRBV7-9 to TRBJ2-7; TCRdb proposes TRBD2, but this gene call is untestable without DNA. This CDR3 is 14 amino acids long. The V gene's germline CDR1 is SEHNR and CDR2 FQNEAQ (reference sequence). The CDR3 loop is CASSSGASGYEQYF.

This rearrangement joins TRBV14 to TRBJ2-7; no DNA is available, so the TRBD1 call from TCRdb remains unchecked. The CDR3 covers 13 residues. In germline, CDR1 is SGHDN, CDR2 FVKESK. The CDR3 reads CASSHGTGYEQYF.

CDR3 protein: CASSLRQGTEAFF. This rearrangement joins TRBV25-1 to TRBJ1-1; TCRdb's D call of TRBD1 is untestable without DNA. CDR3 length: 13 amino acids. Germline lookup yields CDR1 MGHDK and CDR2 SYGVNS.

The gene calls are TRBV29-1 and TRBJ2-2; the D call of TRBD2 rests on TCRdb alone, since no DNA is present to check it. Germline CDR1 is SQVTM and CDR2 is ANQGSEA. The CDR3 is made up of 13 amino acids. The CDR3 region is CSVDEGDTGELFF.

The rearrangement uses TRBV20-1 and TRBJ2-1. There are 14 residues in the CDR3. Germline V CDR1 and CDR2: DFQATT, SNEGSKA (reference sequence). CDR3 residues: CSAPTRSSYNEQFF.

The chain couples TRBV14 to TRBJ2-5; with no DNA, the TCRdb D assignment of TRBD2 cannot be verified. Germline CDR1 is SGHDN and CDR2 is FVKESK. This CDR3 comprises 16 residues. The CDR3 sequence is CASSRRGAGSWETQYF.

The chain carries TRBV20-1 and TRBJ2-7. Per germline, CDR1 DFQATT and CDR2 SNEGSKA (reference sequence). The CDR3 is 15 residues long. The CDR3 reads CSARDRWGRAYEQYF.

The chain is built from TRBV15 and TRBJ2-2; the D call from TCRdb, TRBD2, cannot be confirmed without DNA. The V gene's germline CDR1 is LNHNV and CDR2 YYDKDF (reference sequence). The CDR3 consists of 16 residues. CDR3 region: CATSREPGVATGELFF.

CDR3 region: CASSFAREVDEQYF. The rearrangement links TRBV28 to TRBJ2-7; TCRdb proposes TRBD2, but this gene call is untestable without DNA. The CDR3 runs 14 residues. Germline V gene sequence: CDR1 MDHEN, CDR2 SYDVKM.

V and J are TRBV29-1 and TRBJ1-2. Germline lookup yields CDR1 SQVTM and CDR2 ANQGSEA. The CDR3 length is 13 residues. The CDR3 reads CSVLWADNYGYTF.

This chain connects TRBV28 to TRBJ2-5; the D call of TRBD2 rests on TCRdb alone, since no DNA is present to check it. The CDR3 has 18 residues. Germline values: CDR1 MDHEN, CDR2 SYDVKM. The CDR3 spells CASSFLGLAGLYQETQYF.

This rearrangement joins TRBV7-9 to TRBJ2-2; the D call of TRBD2 rests on TCRdb alone, since no DNA is present to check it. CDR3 length: 17 residues. The germline gives CDR1 SEHNR, CDR2 FQNEAQ (reference sequence). The CDR3 sequence is CASSPPGTPKNTGELFF.

The V gene is TRBV5-5, the J gene TRBJ2-7; TCRdb's assignment of TRBD2 cannot be checked, as there is no DNA. Germline V gene lookup returns CDR1 SGHKS and CDR2 YYEKEE (reference sequence). The CDR3 totals 14 residues. CDR3 loop: CASSLETNFYEQYF.

The chain joins TRBV7-8 to TRBJ2-1; TCRdb designates TRBD1, a call that cannot be tested without DNA. CDR3 length: 16 residues. Germline loops: CDR1 SGHVS, CDR2 FQNEAQ. The CDR3 sequence: CASSLVSQGAYNEQFF.

The chain is built from TRBV28 and TRBJ2-7; TCRdb reports TRBD1, a call that lacks DNA to check it against. CDR3 length: 12 residues. Germline CDR1 and CDR2: MDHEN and SYDVKM. CDR3 sequence reads: CASSLNRLDQYF.

The V and J genes are TRBV20-1 and TRBJ1-4; with no DNA, the TCRdb D assignment of TRBD1 cannot be verified. From germline, CDR1 is DFQATT and CDR2 SNEGSKA (reference sequence). This CDR3 spans 14 amino acids. The CDR3 loop reads CSARDPGHNEKLFF.

The chain uses TRBV5-1 and TRBJ2-2. The germline CDR1 and CDR2 sequences are SGHRS and YFSETQ. This CDR3 region has 14 residues. The CDR3 sequence: CASSLVLFAGELFF.

This chain links TRBV28 with TRBJ1-1; TCRdb indicates TRBD1, and absent DNA this call remains unverified. Germline CDR1 reads MDHEN; CDR2 reads SYDVKM. CDR3 length equals 18 residues. CDR3 sequence reads: CASSPGQGSKTYVSEAFF.

The chain employs TRBV20-1 and TRBJ2-1; the TRBD2 assignment by TCRdb is unverifiable without DNA. The germline V gene has CDR1 DFQATT and CDR2 SNEGSKA (reference sequence). CDR3 length: 15 residues. CDR3 residues: CSARDMAGDLYEQFF.

This chain uses TRBV12-3 or TRBV12-4 with TRBJ2-1; with no DNA, the TCRdb D assignment of TRBD2 cannot be verified. The CDR3 totals 15 residues. CDR3 sequence: CASFPQRGGLDEQFF.

This chain uses TRBV10-2 with TRBJ2-7; TCRdb names TRBD2, which stays unverified in the absence of DNA. The CDR3 spans 14 residues. Germline loops: CDR1 WSHSY, CDR2 SAAADI. The CDR3 region is CASSDRAMPYEQYF.

The J gene is TRBJ2-7, the V gene TRBV6-2 or TRBV6-3; TCRdb names TRBD1, which stays unverified in the absence of DNA. The CDR3 length is 14 residues. Germline lookup yields CDR1 MNHEY and CDR2 SVGEGT. CDR3: CASSYSPGQGEQYF.

The chain couples TRBV20-1 to TRBJ1-2; there is no DNA to check the TCRdb D call of TRBD1. In germline, CDR1 is DFQATT, CDR2 SNEGSKA (reference sequence). This CDR3 region has 15 residues. The CDR3 loop reads CSARDDRGQSRGYTF.